This T cell receptor beta chain derives from a study of cytomegalovirus exposure and HLA in healthy donors. This clone was seen a single time. The antigen is undetermined. Regarding the study as a whole: The authors listed approximately 150 TCR beta chains as cytomegalovirus-associated. There were some V segments, including TRBV6-2 and TRBV6-3, excluded as indistinguishable. Later analysis suggested links between common viral pathogens and several top significant clusters.

Primers: 60 Vbeta forward and 13 Jbeta reverse. Only in-frame clones appear in the TCRdb table, and some are missing; sequencing was by immunoSEQ multiplex PCR. The table records about 220,000 clones, around 76% of them present only once. V shed 1 base, J shed 6 bases, and the junction held 7 bases outside the gene matches. This CDR3 is 15 amino acids long. Germline values: CDR1 KGHSH, CDR2 LQKENI. The donors, nominally healthy at sampling, likely had unrecorded immune exposures. V gene TRBV18 combines with J gene TRBJ2-7, with 9 bases identical to TRBD1. This TCR derives from a woman aged 40-49 years in good health and CMV-seropositive. The sample taken for sequencing was PBMCs. The CDR3 DNA follows: TGTGCCAGCTCACCACAGGGGACAGGGCGTAGCGAGCAGTACTTC. It specifies CASSPQGTGRSEQYF.